This entry lists 27 T cell receptor beta chains sequenced from one sample in a study of T cells in Graves' hyperthyroidism and ophthalmopathy. Amplification of TCR beta CDR3 regions was performed using RNA transcripts as template. In the first-round RT-PCR of the TCR CDR3, the HTBI primer set was used. TCRdb ran MiXCR on the multiplex PCR reads and lists one entry per CDR3 protein. The table has 360,000 or so distinct CDR3 sequences, roughly 15% seen once. Material: blood. These receptors were obtained from a woman aged 55-70 years with Graves' ophthalmopathy.

The table lists this clonotype with many counts. The chain joins TRBV12-3 or TRBV12-4 to TRBJ1-3; no clear D gene. V was trimmed by 7 bases and J by 0 bases, leaving 7 bases between them. CDR3 length: 13 residues. CDR3 nucleotide sequence: TGTGCCAGCATTGGGTCCTCTGGAAACACCATATATTTT. Its translation: CASIGSSGNTIYF.

The sample holds many counts of this clonotype. The chain carries TRBV7-9 and TRBJ2-7, with 8 bases that match TRBD1. CDR3 size: 21 residues. Trimming cost V 5 bases and J 0 bases; bases outside gene matches: 24. Looked up from germline, CDR1 is SEHNR and CDR2 is FQNEAQ (reference sequence). The CDR3 DNA is TGTGCCAGCAGCCCCAGTTGGCGGAGGCAGGGGGCCCAAAAAAACTCCTACGAGCAGTACTTC. Protein product: CASSPSWRRQGAQKNSYEQYF.

In its sample, this clonotype was seen many times. The chain joins TRBV5-1 to TRBJ2-3; 9 nucleotides agree with TRBD2. Trimming cost V 1 base and J 2 bases; bases outside gene matches: 5. The CDR3 contains 16 residues. The V gene's germline CDR1 is SGHRS and CDR2 YFSETQ. The CDR3 sequence: CASSLLASGNTDTQYF. The CDR3 DNA reads as TGCGCCAGCAGCTTGCTGGCTAGCGGGAACACAGATACGCAGTATTTT. The entire variable domain, with the rest obtained from reference TRBV5-1 and TRBJ2-3, is as follows: KAGVTQTPRYLIKTRGQQVTLSCSPISGHRSVSWYQQTPGQGLQFLFEYFSETQRNKGNFPGRFSGRQFSNSRSEMNVSTLELGDSALYLCASSLLASGNTDTQYFGPGTRLTVL.

This clonotype appeared many times. The chain carries TRBV7-9 and TRBJ1-2; unclear D gene. V was clipped by 5 bases and J by 4 bases, with 11 bases between them. This CDR3 is built from 13 residues. The germline V gene has CDR1 SEHNR and CDR2 FQNEAQ (reference sequence). CDR3 protein: CASSPDLSYGYTF. CDR3 coding DNA: TGTGCCAGCAGCCCCGATCTGTCCTATGGCTACACCTTC.

The table lists this clonotype with a few counts. V is TRBV3-1 and J is TRBJ2-1; 16 bases map to TRBD2. Germline CDR1 is LGHDT and CDR2 is YNNKEL (reference sequence). This CDR3 region has 22 residues. The V segment lost 0 bases and the J segment 7 bases; nucleotides outside the gene matches: 18. CDR3 region: CASSQERTAAPGTSGRGNEQFF. The CDR3, as DNA: TGTGCCAGCAGCCAAGAAAGGACTGCGGCTCCCGGGACTAGCGGGAGGGGTAATGAGCAGTTCTTC.

The gene calls are TRBV19 and TRBJ2-2; D ambiguous. V lost 5 bases and J lost 4, with 11 bases in between. CDR1 and CDR2 from the germline V gene are LNHDA and SQIVND (reference sequence). This CDR3 comprises 14 residues. Written as DNA, the CDR3 is TGTGCCAGTAGTGACCCGGTGAGCACCGGGGAGCTGTTTTTT. It translates to CASSDPVSTGELFF.

This clonotype was counted ten times or more. The chain combines TRBV29-1 with TRBJ2-7; tentatively, D is TRBD1 (7 bases). The V end lost 6 bases, the J end lost 3 bases, and 24 bases lay between the germline ends. The germline V gene encodes CDR1 SQVTM and CDR2 ANQGSEA. This CDR3 is 16 amino acids long. The CDR3 sequence: CSVPGQPPEGLYEQYF. CDR3 sequence (DNA): TGCAGCGTCCCGGGACAGCCTCCAGAGGGACTCTACGAGCAGTACTTC.

This clonotype appeared many times. V gene TRBV3-1 combines with J gene TRBJ2-2; D not resolved. CDR1 is LGHDT and CDR2 is YNNKEL in the germline V gene (reference sequence). The CDR3 is 17 amino acids. Trimming took off 4 bases at V and 2 bases at J, with 17 bases between the two ends. CDR3 in amino acids: CASSPLRPETNTGELFF. The CDR3 coding sequence is TGTGCCAGCAGCCCCCTCCGACCAGAGACTAACACCGGGGAGCTGTTTTTT.

This clonotype was observed at least ten times. The V call is TRBV10-2, the J call TRBJ2-5, with 9 bases lining up with TRBD2. V was pared by 6 bases and J by 5 bases, with 7 bases of the junction left unmatched. This CDR3 region has 14 residues. Germline loops: CDR1 WSHSY, CDR2 SAAADI. The CDR3 spells CASRYSGSTETQYF. CDR3 in DNA: TGCGCCAGCAGATATAGCGGGAGTACCGAGACCCAGTACTTC.

The chain combines TRBV29-1 with TRBJ2-7, with a possible D match to TRBD1 (5 bases). V was cut by 3 bases and J by 2 bases, with 14 bases left in between. The CDR3 sequence is 14 residues long. Germline CDR1 reads SQVTM; CDR2 reads ANQGSEA. The CDR3 DNA is TGCAGCGTTGATATGGCAGGGAATCCCTACGAGCAGTACTTC. It is translated as CSVDMAGNPYEQYF.

This clonotype came up many times. The chain couples TRBV12-3 or TRBV12-4 to TRBJ2-2, with no clear D. The CDR3 is 15 amino acids. V was pared by 3 bases and J by 0 bases, with 8 bases between. The CDR3 DNA follows: TGTGCCAGCAGTTTCGGTCTAACGAACACCGGGGAGCTGTTTTTT. It yields the protein CASSFGLTNTGELFF.

The rearrangement uses TRBV5-6 and TRBJ2-7; TRBD1 aligns across 12 bases. The CDR3 spans 15 residues. V lost 2 bases, J lost 2 bases, and 2 bases stayed unmatched. The germline V gene has CDR1 SGHDT and CDR2 YYEEEE. The CDR3: CASSFRDRGPYEQYF. The DNA of the CDR3 is TGTGCCAGCAGCTTCCGGGACAGGGGGCCCTACGAGCAGTACTTC. The variable domain in full, with the rest retrieved from reference TRBV5-6 and TRBJ2-7, is DAGVTQSPTHLIKTRGQQVTLRCSPKSGHDTVSWYQQALGQGPQFIFQYYEEEERQRGNFPDRFSGHQFPNYSSELNVNALLLGDSALYLCASSFRDRGPYEQYFGPGTRLTVT.

This clonotype was observed a few times. This CDR3 reads CASSLVEQFF. The CDR3 region has the DNA TGTGCCAGCAGTTTAGTTGAGCAGTTCTTC. The chain links TRBV12-3 or TRBV12-4 to TRBJ2-1; D is unresolved. CDR3 length equals 10 residues. Trimming removed 1 base at V and 9 bases at J, with 1 base between.

This clonotype was seen a handful of times. The chain employs TRBV9 and TRBJ2-6; 9 nucleotides line up with TRBD1. This CDR3 comprises 17 residues. The V gene's germline CDR1 is SGDLS and CDR2 YYNGEE. Germline trimming cut 3 bases from V and 4 bases from J; bases unmatched to any gene: 8. CDR3 sequence reads: CASSAVRQGVGANVLTF. CDR3 DNA sequence: TGTGCCAGCAGCGCTGTACGACAGGGGGTGGGGGCCAACGTCCTGACTTTC.

To note about this clonotype: Possible read error: a much larger clone is one base away. This rearrangement joins TRBV28 to TRBJ2-1; a possible D gene is TRBD2 (5 bases). From germline, CDR1 is MDHEN and CDR2 SYDVKM. CDR3 length: 17 amino acids. Trimming left V 5 bases short and J 2 bases short, with 19 bases between. DNA of the CDR3: TGTGCCAGCAGTCGAGACGCCCGGGAACCTGCCTACAATGAGCAGTTCTTC. Translating gives CASSRDAREPAYNEQFF.

This clonotype was observed at least ten times. V gene TRBV11-2 combines with J gene TRBJ2-1, with 9 bases matching TRBD2. Germline lookup yields CDR1 SGHAT and CDR2 FQNNGV. J gave up 5 bases and V 1 base, and 9 bases lay outside the gene matches. The CDR3 loop spans 17 amino acids. The CDR3 sequence is CASSLAVAGVGNNEQFF. The CDR3 DNA follows: TGTGCCAGCAGCTTAGCGGTAGCGGGAGTAGGAAACAATGAGCAGTTCTTC.

The CDR3 nucleotides read TGTGCCAGCAGTTTTTCGGCTAGCGGGAGCTACGAGCAGTACTTC. It encodes CASSFSASGSYEQYF. The rearrangement links TRBV28 to TRBJ2-7, with TRBD2 matching 10 bases. V trimming: 3 bases; J trimming: 3 bases; junction bases outside the gene matches: 5. The CDR3 consists of 15 residues. The V gene's germline CDR1 is MDHEN and CDR2 SYDVKM.

J is TRBJ2-1 and V is TRBV5-6; 9 bases align to TRBD1. The junction had 10 bases not matched to a gene; V was cut back by 3 bases and J by 12 bases. CDR3 size: 14 residues. The germline gives CDR1 SGHDT, CDR2 YYEEEE. The CDR3 DNA sequence: TGTGCCAGCAGCTGGGACAGGGAGGCAGATACGCAGTTCTTC. Its protein is CASSWDREADTQFF. Full variable domain (rest looked up from reference TRBV5-6 and TRBJ2-1): DAGVTQSPTHLIKTRGQQVTLRCSPKSGHDTVSWYQQALGQGPQFIFQYYEEEERQRGNFPDRFSGHQFPNYSSELNVNALLLGDSALYLCASSWDREADTQFFGPGTRLTVL.

This clonotype occurred many times. The gene calls are TRBV12-3 or TRBV12-4 and TRBJ1-4; no clear D gene. The CDR3 is 13 residues long. V lost 6 bases to trimming and J lost 2 bases, with 7 bases between them. CDR3 DNA sequence: TGTGCCAGCAGGAGGTCCACTAATGAAAAACTGTTTTTT. Its translation is CASRRSTNEKLFF.

There are many counts of this clonotype. The chain has TRBV11-2 and TRBJ2-7; 8 bases match TRBD2. Germline V gives CDR1 SGHAT, CDR2 FQNNGV. V was clipped by 5 bases and J by 4 bases; unmatched bases: 10. This CDR3 contains 15 residues. The DNA for the CDR3 is TGTGCCAGCAGCCCCTTCAGCGGGAGCGGGTACGAGCAGTACTTC. Translated: CASSPFSGSGYEQYF.

The V gene is TRBV27, the J gene TRBJ2-1, with 13 bases lining up with TRBD2. Germline V gives CDR1 MNHEY, CDR2 SMNVEV (reference sequence). The length of the CDR3 is 17 residues. V lost 5 bases, J lost 4 bases, and 8 bases stayed unmatched. The CDR3 sequence: CASSPTRTSGRYNEQFF. The CDR3 nucleotides are TGTGCCAGCAGTCCTACCCGGACTAGCGGGAGATACAATGAGCAGTTCTTC.

Concerning this clonotype itself: A junction boundary mismatches the germline segment, possibly from a read error. This chain joins TRBV6-1 and TRBJ2-5, with 8 bases aligning to TRBD1. Germline assignment: CDR1 MNHNS and CDR2 SASEGT. This CDR3 has 12 amino acids. Written as DNA, the CDR3 is TGTGCCAGCAGTGAAGCAGAGACAGGGGTGAACTTC. Its protein product is CASSEAETGVNF.

The rearrangement uses TRBV5-1 and TRBJ2-3; 9 nucleotides line up with TRBD2. The CDR3 has 15 amino acids. The junction had 7 bases not matched to a gene; V was cut back by 2 bases and J by 6 bases. CDR1 is SGHRS and CDR2 is YFSETQ in the germline V gene. The CDR3 coding sequence is TGCGCCAGCAGCTTAGTGCTAGCGGGAAGGGATACGCAGTATTTT. Encoded protein: CASSLVLAGRDTQYF.

This clonotype came up a few times. This chain links TRBV5-1 with TRBJ2-5, with 10 bases lining up with TRBD2. CDR1 and CDR2 from the germline V gene are SGHRS and YFSETQ. This CDR3 contains 16 residues. With 0 bases clipped from V and 7 bases from J, the junction kept 9 bases outside the gene matches. DNA for the CDR3: TGCGCCAGCAGCTTGGCAACTAGCGGGATGGAAGGGACCCAGTACTTC. It yields the protein CASSLATSGMEGTQYF.

This clonotype showed up just a few times. The genes are TRBV7-8 and TRBJ2-4; no firm D call. This CDR3 is built from 16 residues. V was clipped by 1 base and J by 0 bases, with 10 bases between them. The germline gives CDR1 SGHVS, CDR2 FQNEAQ. The CDR3 coding sequence is TGTGCCAGCAGCTTAGGACATCCTGTAGCCAAAAACATTCAGTACTTC. Its translation: CASSLGHPVAKNIQYF. Variable domain in full (rest from reference TRBV7-8 and TRBJ2-4): GAGVSQSPRYKVAKRGQDVALRCDPISGHVSLFWYQQALGQGPEFLTYFQNEAQLDKSGLPSDRFFAERPEGSVSTLKIQRTQQEDSAVYLCASSLGHPVAKNIQYFGAGTRLSVL.

DNA of the CDR3: TGTGCCAGCAGTCGTCTTACAGGGGGCGGGGGCAATGAGCAGTTCTTC. The encoded protein is CASSRLTGGGGNEQFF. The rearrangement joins TRBV6-1 to TRBJ2-1, with TRBD1 matching over 9 bases. The CDR3 is 16 amino acids. V was clipped by 5 bases and J by 6 bases; unmatched bases: 11. Germline lookup yields CDR1 MNHNS and CDR2 SASEGT.

Many counts were recorded for this clonotype. V gene TRBV7-8 combines with J gene TRBJ1-1; D is possibly TRBD1 (6 bases). Germline lookup yields CDR1 SGHVS and CDR2 FQNEAQ. The CDR3 is 14 residues long. V was cut by 5 bases and J by 1 base, with 11 bases left in between. CDR3 sequence: CASSPDRSNTEAFF. CDR3 in DNA: TGTGCCAGCAGCCCGGACAGATCGAACACTGAAGCTTTCTTT.